The rows below give T cell receptor beta chains drawn from one sample of a study of cytomegalovirus exposure and HLA in healthy donors. Assay used: immunoSEQ multiplex PCR; TCRdb lists only in-frame clones, some missing. The sample records about 200,000 clones, 70% to 80% being singletons. The sequencing sample was made of PBMCs. These receptors all stem from a male donor in good health and CMV-seropositive. CDR3s leave out the opening cysteine and the closing phenylalanine or tryptophan. Each record gives: V gene, J gene, clone size, CDR3 protein. A clone size is listed for some rows: how often the clone was seen (once, few, many), or a class if it is expanded.

v_call: TRBV5-5
j_call: TRBJ2-5
clone_size: -
cdr3_aa: ASSQIDRGLGTQY

v_call: TRBV7-6
j_call: TRBJ1-1
clone_size: -
cdr3_aa: ASSFPNTEAF

v_call: TRBV28
j_call: TRBJ2-3
clone_size: -
cdr3_aa: ASSLTGTGSTDTQY

v_call: TRBV6-6
j_call: TRBJ2-1
clone_size: -
cdr3_aa: ASSYSIEGYNEQF

v_call: TRBV19
j_call: TRBJ1-5
clone_size: few
cdr3_aa: ASSSHRGRQPQH

v_call: TRBV7-2
j_call: TRBJ1-5
clone_size: -
cdr3_aa: ASSTKGGQGGNQPQH

v_call: TRBV15
j_call: TRBJ1-2
clone_size: -
cdr3_aa: ATSRDLTATNYGYT

v_call: TRBV9
j_call: TRBJ1-3
clone_size: few
cdr3_aa: ASREDSLTPLY

v_call: TRBV7-9
j_call: TRBJ1-2
clone_size: -
cdr3_aa: ASSLRDRAWPD

v_call: TRBV7-2
j_call: TRBJ1-1
clone_size: -
cdr3_aa: ASSPSYDRIGTEAF

v_call: TRBV7-9
j_call: TRBJ2-6
clone_size: -
cdr3_aa: ASRPAGEAGANVLT

v_call: TRBV4-1
j_call: TRBJ2-1
clone_size: -
cdr3_aa: ASSQASTGNTYNEQF

v_call: TRBV18
j_call: TRBJ1-1
clone_size: -
cdr3_aa: ASSPGTGVTEAF

v_call: TRBV18
j_call: TRBJ2-5
clone_size: -
cdr3_aa: ASSLQETQY

v_call: TRBV5-1
j_call: TRBJ2-2
clone_size: few
cdr3_aa: ASSLPGGELF

v_call: TRBV4-3
j_call: TRBJ1-5
clone_size: few
cdr3_aa: ASSPTGGGNQPQH

v_call: TRBV2
j_call: TRBJ2-7
clone_size: -
cdr3_aa: ASSVSSGSLHEQY

v_call: TRBV5-1
j_call: TRBJ1-2
clone_size: -
cdr3_aa: ASTTTAVDGYT

v_call: TRBV7-9
j_call: TRBJ1-2
clone_size: -
cdr3_aa: ASSLLGPLYGYT

v_call: TRBV11-1
j_call: TRBJ1-2
clone_size: -
cdr3_aa: ASSVGPTAGINYGYT

v_call: TRBV28
j_call: TRBJ2-7
clone_size: few
cdr3_aa: ASSPGGTSGLVNEQY

v_call: TRBV19
j_call: TRBJ1-1
clone_size: once
cdr3_aa: ASSPRTGPETF

v_call: TRBV6-1
j_call: TRBJ2-1
clone_size: -
cdr3_aa: ASSDNTRVDEQF

v_call: TRBV7-9
j_call: TRBJ2-5
clone_size: -
cdr3_aa: ASSRSGAPAQY